This TCR beta chain was found in a study of T-cell reconstitution after alpha-beta-depleted transplantation in children. TCRbeta library construction was performed incorporating unique molecular identifiers. A single record per CDR3 protein comes from TCRdb applying MiXCR to the PCR reads. Here the sample spans a few hundred thousand distinct CDR3 sequences, 7.5% to 10% being singletons. This clonotype showed up many times. The CDR3 is made up of 11 amino acids. The ends lost 3 bases at V and 12 bases at J; junction bases unmatched: 2. CDR1 and CDR2 from the germline V gene are SEHNR and FQNEAQ (reference sequence).

The genes are TRBV7-9 and TRBJ2-5, with 9 bases aligning to TRBD2. The receptor was isolated from a human donor who donated a stem cell graft to a child with SCID. Source: PBMCs from the stem cell graft donor, taken from the stem cell graft. CDR3 nucleotides: TGTGCCAGCAGCTTTAGCGGGGGAAAGTACTTC. Protein product: CASSFSGGKYF. The entire variable domain, with the rest obtained from reference TRBV7-9 and TRBJ2-5, is as follows: DTGVSQNPRHKITKRGQNVTFRCDPISEHNRLYWYRQTLGQGPEFLTYFQNEAQLEKSRLLSDRFSAERPKGSFSTLEIQRTEQGDSAMYLCASSFSGGKYFGPGTRLLVL.